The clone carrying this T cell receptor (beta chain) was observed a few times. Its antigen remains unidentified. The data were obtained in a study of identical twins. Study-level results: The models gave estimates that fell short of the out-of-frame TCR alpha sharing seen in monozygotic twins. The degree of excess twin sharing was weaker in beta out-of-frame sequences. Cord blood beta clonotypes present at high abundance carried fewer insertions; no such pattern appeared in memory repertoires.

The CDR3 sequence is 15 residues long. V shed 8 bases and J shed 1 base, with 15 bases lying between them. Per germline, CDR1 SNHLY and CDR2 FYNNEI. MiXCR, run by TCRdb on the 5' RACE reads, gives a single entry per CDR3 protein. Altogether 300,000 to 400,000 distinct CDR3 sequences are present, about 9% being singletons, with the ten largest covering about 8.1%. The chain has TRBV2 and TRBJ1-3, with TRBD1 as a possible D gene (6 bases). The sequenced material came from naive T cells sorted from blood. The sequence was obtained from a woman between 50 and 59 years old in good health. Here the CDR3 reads CASRLQGSSGNTIYF. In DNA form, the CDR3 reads TGTGCCAGCCGGTTACAGGGCTCATCTGGAAACACCATATATTTT. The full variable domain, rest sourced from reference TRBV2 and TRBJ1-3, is EPEVTQTPSHQVTQMGQEVILRCVPISNHLYFYWYRQILGQKVEFLVSFYNNEISEKSEIFDDQFSVERPDGSNFTLKIRSTKLEDSAMYFCASRLQGSSGNTIYFGEGSWLTVV.